A single T cell receptor (beta chain) is shown here with its context. Its antigen is not identified. These data belong to a study of OX40 agonist ivuxolimab in advanced cancers. Looking at the study overall: The dose-escalation cohort had hepatocellular carcinoma, melanoma, renal cell or head and neck cancer.

Profiled with immunoSEQ multiplex PCR; TCRdb holds only in-frame clones, not every one. The profile shows 70,000 or so clones, 85% to 90% of them singletons. Points from the study as a whole: With doses of 0.1-3.0 mg/kg, partial responders showed among the lowest clonal expansion. In CD8+ T cells, expanded clones were on average more numerous than in CD4+.

CDR1 and CDR2 (germline): LGHNA, YNFKEQ. This CDR3 has 14 amino acids. V lost 0 bases, J lost 0 bases, and 3 bases lay in between. The chain carries TRBV4-2 and TRBJ1-5; no definite D call. The specimen was CD4+ or CD8+ T cells sorted from blood, collected in a trial of the OX40 agonist ivuxolimab. The sequence derives from an adult with an advanced solid tumor such as melanoma, head and neck, liver or kidney cancer. The CDR3 spells CASSQDYSNQPQHF. The CDR3, as DNA: TGTGCCAGCAGCCAAGACTATAGCAATCAGCCCCAGCATTTT.